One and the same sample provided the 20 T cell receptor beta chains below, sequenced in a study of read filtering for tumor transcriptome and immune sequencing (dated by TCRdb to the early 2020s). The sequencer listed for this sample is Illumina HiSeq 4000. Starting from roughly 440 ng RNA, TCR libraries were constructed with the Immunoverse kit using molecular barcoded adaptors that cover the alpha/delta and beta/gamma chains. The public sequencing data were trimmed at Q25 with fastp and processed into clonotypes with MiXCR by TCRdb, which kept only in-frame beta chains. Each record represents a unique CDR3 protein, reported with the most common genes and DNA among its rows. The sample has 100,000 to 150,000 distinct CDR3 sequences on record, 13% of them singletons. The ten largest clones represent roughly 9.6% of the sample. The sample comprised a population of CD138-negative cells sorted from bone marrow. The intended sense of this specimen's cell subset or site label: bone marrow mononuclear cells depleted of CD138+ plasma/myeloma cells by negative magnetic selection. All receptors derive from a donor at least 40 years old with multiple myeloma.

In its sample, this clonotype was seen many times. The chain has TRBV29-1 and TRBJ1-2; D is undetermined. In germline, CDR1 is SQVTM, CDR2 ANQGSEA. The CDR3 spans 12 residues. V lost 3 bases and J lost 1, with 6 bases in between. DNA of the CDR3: TGCAGCGTTGAGGGCAGTAACTATGGCTACACCTTC. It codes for CSVEGSNYGYTF.

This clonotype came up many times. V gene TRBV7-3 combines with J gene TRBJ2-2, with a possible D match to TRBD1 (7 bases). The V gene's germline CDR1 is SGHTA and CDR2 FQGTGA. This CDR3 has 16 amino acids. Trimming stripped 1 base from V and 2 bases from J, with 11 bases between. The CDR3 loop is CASSLIQGGNTGELFF. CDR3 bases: TGTGCCAGCAGCTTAATTCAGGGGGGCAACACCGGGGAGCTGTTTTTT.

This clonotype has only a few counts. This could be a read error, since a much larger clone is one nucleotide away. CDR3 in amino acids: CASSEARGQGKRAYNGQFF. Here the CDR3 DNA reads TGTGCCAGCAGTGAAGCGCGGGGACAGGGGAAACGTGCCTACAATGGGCAGTTCTTC. This chain uses TRBV6-1 with TRBJ2-1, with 10 nucleotides matching TRBD1. This CDR3 region has 19 residues. From germline, CDR1 is MNHNS and CDR2 SASEGT.

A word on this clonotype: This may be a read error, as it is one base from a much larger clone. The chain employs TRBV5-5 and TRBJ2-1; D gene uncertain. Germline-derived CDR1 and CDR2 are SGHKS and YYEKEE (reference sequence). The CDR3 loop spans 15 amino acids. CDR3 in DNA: TGTGCCAGCAGCTTGGATGTCTTTGTGACCAATGAGCGGTTCTTC. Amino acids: CASSLDVFVTNERFF.

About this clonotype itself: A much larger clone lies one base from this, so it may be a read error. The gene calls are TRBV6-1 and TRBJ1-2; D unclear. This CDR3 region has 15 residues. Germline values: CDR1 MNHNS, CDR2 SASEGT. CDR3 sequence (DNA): TGTGCCAGCGCGAGAGAGGCAGAAAATAACTATGGCTACGCCTTC. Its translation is CASAREAENNYGYAF.

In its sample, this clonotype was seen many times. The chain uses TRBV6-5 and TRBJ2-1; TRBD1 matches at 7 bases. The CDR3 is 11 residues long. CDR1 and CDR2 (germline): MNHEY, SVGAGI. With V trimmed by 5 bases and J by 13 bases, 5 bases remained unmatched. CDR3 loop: CASSGTDIQFF. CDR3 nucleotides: TGTGCCAGCAGTGGGACAGATATACAGTTCTTC.

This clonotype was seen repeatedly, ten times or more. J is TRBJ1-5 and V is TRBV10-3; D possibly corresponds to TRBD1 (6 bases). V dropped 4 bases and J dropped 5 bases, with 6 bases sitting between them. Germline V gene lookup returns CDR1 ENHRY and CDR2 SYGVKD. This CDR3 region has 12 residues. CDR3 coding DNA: TGTGCCATCAGTGCAGGGGATCAGCCCCAGCATTTT. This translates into CAISAGDQPQHF.

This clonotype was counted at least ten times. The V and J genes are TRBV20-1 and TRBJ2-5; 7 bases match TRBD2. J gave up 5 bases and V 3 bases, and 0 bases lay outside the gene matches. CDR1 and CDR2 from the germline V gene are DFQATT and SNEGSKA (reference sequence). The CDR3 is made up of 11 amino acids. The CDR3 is CSASGGETQYF. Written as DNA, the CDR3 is TGCAGTGCTAGCGGGGGGGAGACCCAGTACTTC.

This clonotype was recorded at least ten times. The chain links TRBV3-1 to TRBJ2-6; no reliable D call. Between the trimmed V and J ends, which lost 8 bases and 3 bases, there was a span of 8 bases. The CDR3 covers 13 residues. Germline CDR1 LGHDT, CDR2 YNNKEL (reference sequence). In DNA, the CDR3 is TGTGCCAGCTCCAGCCTTGGGGCCAACGTCCTGACTTTC. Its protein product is CASSSLGANVLTF.

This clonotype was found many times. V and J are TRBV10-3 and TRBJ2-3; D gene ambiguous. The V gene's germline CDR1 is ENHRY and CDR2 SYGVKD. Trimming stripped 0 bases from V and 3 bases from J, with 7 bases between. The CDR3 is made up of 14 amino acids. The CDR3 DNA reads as TGTGCCATCAGTGAGTCAGACGGAACAGATACGCAGTATTTT. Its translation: CAISESDGTDTQYF.

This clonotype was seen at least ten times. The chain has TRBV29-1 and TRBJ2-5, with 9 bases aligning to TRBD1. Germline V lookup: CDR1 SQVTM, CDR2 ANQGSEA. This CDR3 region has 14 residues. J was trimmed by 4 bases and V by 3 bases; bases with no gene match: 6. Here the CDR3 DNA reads TGCAGCGTTGACGACCCGACAGGGGGAGAGACCCAGTACTTC. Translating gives CSVDDPTGGETQYF. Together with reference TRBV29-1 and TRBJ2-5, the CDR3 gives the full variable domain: SAVISQKPSRDICQRGTSLTIQCQVDSQVTMMFWYRQQPGQSLTLIATANQGSEATYESGFVIDKFPISRPNLTFSTLTVSNMSPEDSSIYLCSVDDPTGGETQYFGPGTRLLVL.

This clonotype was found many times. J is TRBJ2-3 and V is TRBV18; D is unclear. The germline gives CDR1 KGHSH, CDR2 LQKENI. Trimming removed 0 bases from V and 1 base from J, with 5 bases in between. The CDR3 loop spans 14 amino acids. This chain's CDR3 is CASSPPIRTDTQYF. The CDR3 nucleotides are TGTGCCAGCTCACCACCGATCCGCACAGATACGCAGTATTTT.

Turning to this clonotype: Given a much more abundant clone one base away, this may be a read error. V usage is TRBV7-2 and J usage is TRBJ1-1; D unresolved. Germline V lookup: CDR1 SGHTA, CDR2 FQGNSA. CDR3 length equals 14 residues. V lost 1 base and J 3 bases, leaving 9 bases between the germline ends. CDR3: CASSLGKGYTEAFF. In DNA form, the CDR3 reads TGTGCCAGCAGCTTAGGAAAGGGATACACTGAAGCTTTCTTT. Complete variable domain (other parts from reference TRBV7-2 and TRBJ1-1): GAGVSQSPSNKVTEKGKDVELRCDPISGHTALYWYRQSLGQGLEFLIYFQGNSAPDKSGLPSDRFSAERTGGSVSTLTIQRTQQEDSAVYLCASSLGKGYTEAFFGQGTRLTVV.

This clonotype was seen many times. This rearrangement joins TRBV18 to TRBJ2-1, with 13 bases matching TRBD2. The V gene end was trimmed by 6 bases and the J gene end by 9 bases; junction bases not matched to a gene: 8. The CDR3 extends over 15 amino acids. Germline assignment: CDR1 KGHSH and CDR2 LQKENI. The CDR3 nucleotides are TGTGCCAGCTCGCGGACTAGCGGGAGTAATAGTGAGCAGTTCTTC. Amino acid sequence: CASSRTSGSNSEQFF.

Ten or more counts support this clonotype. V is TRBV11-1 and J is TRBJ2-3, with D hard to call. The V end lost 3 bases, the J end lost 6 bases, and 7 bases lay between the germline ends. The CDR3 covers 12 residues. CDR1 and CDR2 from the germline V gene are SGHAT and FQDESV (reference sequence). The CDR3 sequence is CASSFDLDTQYF. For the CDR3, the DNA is TGTGCCAGCAGCTTCGACCTGGATACGCAGTATTTT.

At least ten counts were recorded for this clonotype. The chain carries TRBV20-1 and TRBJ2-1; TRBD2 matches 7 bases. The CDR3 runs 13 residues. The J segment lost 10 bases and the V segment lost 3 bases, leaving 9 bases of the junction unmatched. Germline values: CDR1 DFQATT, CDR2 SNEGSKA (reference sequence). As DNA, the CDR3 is TGCAGTGCTAGCGGGAGGTCCTTGGAGGAGCAGTTCTTC. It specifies CSASGRSLEEQFF.

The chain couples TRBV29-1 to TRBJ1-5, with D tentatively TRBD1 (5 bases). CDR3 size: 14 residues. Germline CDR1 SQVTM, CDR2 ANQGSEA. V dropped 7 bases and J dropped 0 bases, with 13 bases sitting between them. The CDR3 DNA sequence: TGCAGCGCCCGGGTAGGGGATAGCAATCAGCCCCAGCATTTT. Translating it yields CSARVGDSNQPQHF.

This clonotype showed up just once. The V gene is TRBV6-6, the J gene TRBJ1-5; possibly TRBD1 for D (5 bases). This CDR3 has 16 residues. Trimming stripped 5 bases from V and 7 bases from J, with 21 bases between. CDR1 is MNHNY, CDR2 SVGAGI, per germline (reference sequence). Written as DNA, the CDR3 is TGTGCCAGCAGTCCCTCGGGGGGACTCAAGGTCCAGCCCCAGCATTTT. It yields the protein CASSPSGGLKVQPQHF.

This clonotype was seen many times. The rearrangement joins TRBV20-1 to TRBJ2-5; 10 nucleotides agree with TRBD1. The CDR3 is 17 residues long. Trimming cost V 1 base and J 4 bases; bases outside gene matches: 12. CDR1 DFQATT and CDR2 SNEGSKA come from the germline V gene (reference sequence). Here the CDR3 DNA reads TGCAGTGCTAGAGCGGGACAGGGGAGCTACCTGGGAGAGACCCAGTACTTC. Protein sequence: CSARAGQGSYLGETQYF.

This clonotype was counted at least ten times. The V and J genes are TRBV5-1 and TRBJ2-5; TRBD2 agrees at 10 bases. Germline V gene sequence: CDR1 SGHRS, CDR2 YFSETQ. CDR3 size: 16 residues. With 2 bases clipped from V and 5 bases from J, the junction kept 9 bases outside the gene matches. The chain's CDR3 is CASSLGAGGRRETQYF. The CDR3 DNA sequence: TGCGCCAGCAGCTTAGGAGCGGGGGGGCGACGGGAGACCCAGTACTTC.